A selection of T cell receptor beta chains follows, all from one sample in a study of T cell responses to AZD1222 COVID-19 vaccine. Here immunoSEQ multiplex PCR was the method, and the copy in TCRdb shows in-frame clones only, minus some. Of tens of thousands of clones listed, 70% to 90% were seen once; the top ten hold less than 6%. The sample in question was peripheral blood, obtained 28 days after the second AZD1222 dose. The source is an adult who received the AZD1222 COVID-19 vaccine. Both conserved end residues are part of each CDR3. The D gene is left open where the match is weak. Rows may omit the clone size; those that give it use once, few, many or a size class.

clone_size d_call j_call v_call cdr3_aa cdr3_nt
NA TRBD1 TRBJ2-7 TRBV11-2 CASGQTGLEQYF TGTGCCAGCGGCCAGACAGGGTTAGAGCAGTACTTC
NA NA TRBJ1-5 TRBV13 CASSLGHRNQPQHF TGTGCCAGCAGCTTAGGACACCGCAATCAGCCCCAGCATTTT
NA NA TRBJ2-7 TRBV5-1 CASSLVGGQAHEQYF TGCGCCAGCAGCTTGGTTGGCGGTCAAGCCCACGAGCAGTACTTC
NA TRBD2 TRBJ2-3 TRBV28 CASRKAGPRTDTQYF TGTGCCAGCAGGAAAGCGGGACCTAGGACAGATACGCAGTATTTT
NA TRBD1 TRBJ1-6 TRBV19 CASRDRENSPLHF TGTGCCAGTAGGGACAGGGAGAACTCACCCCTCCACTTT
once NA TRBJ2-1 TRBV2 CASSALGNEQFF TGTGCCAGCAGTGCATTAGGTAATGAGCAGTTCTTC
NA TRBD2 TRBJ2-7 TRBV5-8 CASSLESGSSYEQYF TGTGCCAGCAGCTTAGAGAGCGGGAGCTCCTACGAGCAGTACTTC
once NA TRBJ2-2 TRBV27 CASSGTGELFF TGTGCCAGCAGTGGCACCGGGGAGCTGTTTTTT
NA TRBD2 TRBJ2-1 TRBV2 CASSSPLAGSYNEQFF TGTGCCAGCAGCTCCCCACTAGCGGGATCCTACAATGAGCAGTTCTTC
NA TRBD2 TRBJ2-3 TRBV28 CASSLGLAGARDTQYF TGTGCCAGCAGTTTAGGACTAGCGGGAGCGAGAGATACGCAGTATTTT
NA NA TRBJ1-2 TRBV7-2 CASSLGGDYGYTF TGTGCCAGCAGCTTAGGGGGGGACTATGGCTACACCTTC
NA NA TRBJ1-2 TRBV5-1 CASSSTDGIYGYTF TGCGCCAGCAGCTCTACGGACGGGATCTATGGCTACACCTTC
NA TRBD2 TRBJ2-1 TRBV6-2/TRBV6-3 CASSYQRESEQFF TGTGCCAGCAGTTACCAGCGGGAGAGTGAGCAGTTCTTC
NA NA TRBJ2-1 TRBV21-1 CASTRGEGHDNEQFF TGTGCCAGCACGAGAGGGGAGGGCCATGACAATGAGCAGTTCTTC
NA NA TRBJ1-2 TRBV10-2 CASSAGGSAGYTF TGCGCCAGCAGTGCCGGGGGGTCGGCTGGCTACACCTTC
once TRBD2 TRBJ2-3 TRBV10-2 CATRRLAGGPADTQYF TGCGCCACCAGAAGATTAGCGGGGGGGCCTGCAGATACGCAGTATTTT
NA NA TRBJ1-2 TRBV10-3 CAISDPNYGYTF TGTGCCATCAGTGACCCTAACTATGGCTACACCTTC
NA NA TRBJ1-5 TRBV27 CASSFRWLESNQPQHF TGTGCCAGCAGTTTTCGCTGGCTGGAAAGCAATCAGCCCCAGCATTTT
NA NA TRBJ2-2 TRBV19 CASKAGPGSGELFF TGTGCCAGTAAGGCGGGCCCGGGGTCCGGGGAGCTGTTTTTT
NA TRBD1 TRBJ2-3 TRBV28 CASETGADTQYF TGTGCCAGCGAGACAGGGGCAGATACGCAGTATTTT
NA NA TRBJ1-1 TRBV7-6 CASSSEGTEAFF TGTGCCAGCAGCTCCGAGGGGACTGAAGCTTTCTTT
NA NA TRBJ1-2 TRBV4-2 CASSQDLGHGYTF TGTGCCAGCAGCCAGGACCTGGGCCATGGCTACACCTTC
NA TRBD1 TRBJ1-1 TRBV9 CASREAGTVNTEAFF TGTGCCAGCAGGGAGGCCGGGACAGTGAACACTGAAGCTTTCTTT
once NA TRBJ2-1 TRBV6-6 CASSPSKWGINEQFF TGTGCCAGCAGCCCCTCCAAGTGGGGGATCAATGAGCAGTTCTTC
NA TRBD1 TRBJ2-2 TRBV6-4 CASRSGGGTGELFF TGTGCCAGCCGCTCAGGGGGTGGCACCGGGGAGCTGTTTTTT
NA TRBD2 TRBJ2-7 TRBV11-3 CASSLEASGSYEQYF TGTGCCAGCAGCTTAGAGGCTAGCGGGAGTTACGAGCAGTACTTC
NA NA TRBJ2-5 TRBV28 CASSLFRETQYF TGTGCCAGCAGTTTATTCCGAGAGACCCAGTACTTC
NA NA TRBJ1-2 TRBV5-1 CASSLAGDYGYTF TGCGCCAGCAGCTTAGCGGGGGACTATGGCTACACCTTC
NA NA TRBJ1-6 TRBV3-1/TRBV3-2 CASSQAEGRSPLHF TGTGCCAGCAGCCAAGCCGAAGGTCGGTCACCCCTCCACTTT